The TCR beta chain under discussion was sequenced for a study of OX40 agonist ivuxolimab in advanced cancers. The CDR3 sequence is 13 residues long. The V gene lost 4 bases and the J gene lost 7 bases, with 14 bases spanning the gap. Samples of blood were obtained at baseline, on cycle 4 day 1, and on cycle 7 day 1. Using immunoSEQ multiplex PCR, the repertoire was profiled, and TCRdb retains in-frame clones only, with some absent. This sample has about 79,000 clones, with about 88% found just once. The specimen was CD4+ or CD8+ T cells sorted from blood, collected in a trial of the OX40 agonist ivuxolimab. The TCR sequence derives from an adult with an advanced solid tumor such as melanoma, head and neck, liver or kidney cancer. This rearrangement joins TRBV23-1 to TRBJ2-7; D may be TRBD2 (5 bases). TRBV23-1 is reported as an ORF; its role is uncertain. The CDR3 loop is CASSLGLTREQYF. CDR3 sequence (DNA): TGCGCCAGCAGTCTTGGACTCACTCGGGAGCAGTACTTC.